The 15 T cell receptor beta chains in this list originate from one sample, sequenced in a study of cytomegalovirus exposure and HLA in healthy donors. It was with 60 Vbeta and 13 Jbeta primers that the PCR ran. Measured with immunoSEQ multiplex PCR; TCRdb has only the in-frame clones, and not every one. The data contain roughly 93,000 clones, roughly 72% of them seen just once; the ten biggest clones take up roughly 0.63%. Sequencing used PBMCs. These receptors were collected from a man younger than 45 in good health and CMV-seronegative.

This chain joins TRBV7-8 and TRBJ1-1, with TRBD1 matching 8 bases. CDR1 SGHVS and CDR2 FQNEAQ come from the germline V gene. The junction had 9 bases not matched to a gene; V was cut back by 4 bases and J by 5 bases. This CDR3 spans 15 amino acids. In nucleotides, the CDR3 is TGTGCCAGCAGCTCCCGGACAGGGCTGGGTACTGAAGCTTTCTTT. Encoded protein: CASSSRTGLGTEAFF.

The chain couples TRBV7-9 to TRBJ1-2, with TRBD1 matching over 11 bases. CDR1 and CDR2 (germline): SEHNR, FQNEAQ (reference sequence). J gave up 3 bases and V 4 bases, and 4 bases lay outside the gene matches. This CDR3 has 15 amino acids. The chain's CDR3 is CASSSGTGGDYGYTF. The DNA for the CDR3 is TGTGCCAGCAGCTCGGGGACAGGGGGGGACTATGGCTACACCTTC.

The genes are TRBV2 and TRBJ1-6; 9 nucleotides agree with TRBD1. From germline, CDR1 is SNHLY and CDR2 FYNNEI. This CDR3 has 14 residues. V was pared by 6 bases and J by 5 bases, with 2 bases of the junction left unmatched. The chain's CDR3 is CASRGQGDNSPLHF. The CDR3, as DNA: TGTGCCAGCAGGGGACAGGGAGATAATTCACCCCTCCACTTT.

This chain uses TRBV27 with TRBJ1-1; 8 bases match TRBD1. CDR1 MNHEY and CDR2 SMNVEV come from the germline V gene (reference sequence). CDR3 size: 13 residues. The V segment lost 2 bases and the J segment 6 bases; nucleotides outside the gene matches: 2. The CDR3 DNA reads TGTGCCAGCAGTTTACAGGGGGCTGCTGAAGCTTTCTTT. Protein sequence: CASSLQGAAEAFF.

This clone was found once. Here the CDR3 reads CASNSNGGGPNQPQHF. In DNA form, the CDR3 reads TGTGCCAGCAACTCAAATGGGGGGGGTCCCAATCAGCCCCAGCATTTT. V is TRBV28 and J is TRBJ1-5; D is perhaps TRBD1 (5 bases). This CDR3 is built from 16 residues. V was pared by 7 bases and J by 3 bases, with 19 bases between. The germline gives CDR1 MDHEN, CDR2 SYDVKM. Combining the CDR3 with reference TRBV28 and TRBJ1-5 gives the whole variable domain DVKVTQSSRYLVKRTGEKVFLECVQDMDHENMFWYRQDPGLGLRLIYFSYDVKMKEKGDIPEGYSVSREKKERFSLILESASTNQTSMYLCASNSNGGGPNQPQHFGDGTRLSIL.

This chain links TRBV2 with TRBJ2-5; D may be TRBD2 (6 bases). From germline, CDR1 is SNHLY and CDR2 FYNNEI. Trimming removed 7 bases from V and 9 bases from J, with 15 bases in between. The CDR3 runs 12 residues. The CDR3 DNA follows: TGTGCCAGCATTGCTGGGGCGGGGTCCCAGTACTTC. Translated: CASIAGAGSQYF.

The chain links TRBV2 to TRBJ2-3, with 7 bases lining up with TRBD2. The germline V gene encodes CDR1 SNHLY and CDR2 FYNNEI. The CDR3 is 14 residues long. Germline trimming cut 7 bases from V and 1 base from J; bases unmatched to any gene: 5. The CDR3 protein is CASIETSGTDTQYF. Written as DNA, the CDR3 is TGTGCCAGCATCGAAACTAGCGGCACAGATACGCAGTATTTT.

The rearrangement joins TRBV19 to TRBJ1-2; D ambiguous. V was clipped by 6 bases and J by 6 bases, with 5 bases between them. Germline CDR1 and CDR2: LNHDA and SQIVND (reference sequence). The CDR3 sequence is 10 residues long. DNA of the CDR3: TGTGCCAGTAGGGGCGATGGCTACACCTTC. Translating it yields CASRGDGYTF.

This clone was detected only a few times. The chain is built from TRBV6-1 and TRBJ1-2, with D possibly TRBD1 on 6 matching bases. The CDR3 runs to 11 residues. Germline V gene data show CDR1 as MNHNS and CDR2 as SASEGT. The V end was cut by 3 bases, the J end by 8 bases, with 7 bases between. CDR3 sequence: CASSEDRGYTF. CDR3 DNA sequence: TGTGCCAGCAGTGAGGACAGAGGCTACACCTTC.

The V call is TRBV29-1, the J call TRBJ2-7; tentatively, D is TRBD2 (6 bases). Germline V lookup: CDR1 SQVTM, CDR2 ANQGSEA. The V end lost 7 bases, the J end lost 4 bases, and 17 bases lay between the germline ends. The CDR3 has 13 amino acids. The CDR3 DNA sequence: TGCAGCGCCCGGGGTGGGAGGAATTACGAGCAGTACTTC. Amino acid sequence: CSARGGRNYEQYF.

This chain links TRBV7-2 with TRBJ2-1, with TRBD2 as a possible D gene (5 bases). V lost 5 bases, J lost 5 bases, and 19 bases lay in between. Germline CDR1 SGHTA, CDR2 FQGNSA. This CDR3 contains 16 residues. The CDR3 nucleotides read TGTGCCAGCAGCCCGGAACTAGGGCGGTCTAACAATGAGCAGTTCTTC. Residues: CASSPELGRSNNEQFF. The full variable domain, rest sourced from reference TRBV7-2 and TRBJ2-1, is GAGVSQSPSNKVTEKGKDVELRCDPISGHTALYWYRQSLGQGLEFLIYFQGNSAPDKSGLPSDRFSAERTGGSVSTLTIQRTQQEDSAVYLCASSPELGRSNNEQFFGPGTRLTVL.

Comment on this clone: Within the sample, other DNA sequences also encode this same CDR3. The CDR3 loop is CASSPRTANYGYTF. The CDR3 nucleotides are TGTGCCAGCAGTCCCAGGACAGCAAACTATGGCTACACCTTC. The rearrangement joins TRBV6-5 to TRBJ1-2, with D maybe TRBD1 (6 bases). Trimming removed 5 bases from V and 2 bases from J, with 12 bases in between. Germline V lookup: CDR1 MNHEY, CDR2 SVGAGI. The CDR3 is 14 amino acids.

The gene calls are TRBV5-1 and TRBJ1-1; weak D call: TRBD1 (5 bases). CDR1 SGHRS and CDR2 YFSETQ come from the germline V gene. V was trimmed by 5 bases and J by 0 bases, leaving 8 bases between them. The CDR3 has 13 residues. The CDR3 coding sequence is TGCGCCAGCAGGACAGACCTGAACACTGAAGCTTTCTTT. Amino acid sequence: CASRTDLNTEAFF.

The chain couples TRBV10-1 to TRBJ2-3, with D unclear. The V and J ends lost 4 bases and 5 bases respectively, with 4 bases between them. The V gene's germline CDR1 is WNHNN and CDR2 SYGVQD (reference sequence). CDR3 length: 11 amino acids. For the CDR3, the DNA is TGCGCCAGCAGTGCGGGAGATACGCAGTATTTT. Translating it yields CASSAGDTQYF.

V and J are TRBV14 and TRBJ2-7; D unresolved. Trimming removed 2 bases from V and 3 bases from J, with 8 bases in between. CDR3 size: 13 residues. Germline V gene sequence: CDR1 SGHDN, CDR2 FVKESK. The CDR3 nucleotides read TGTGCCAGCAGCCAATTCCCTAACTACGAGCAGTACTTC. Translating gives CASSQFPNYEQYF.